Below, one T cell receptor (beta chain) is given with its context. Germline and junction disagree at one end, which may indicate a read error. Described time point: patch test 1, 2 weeks after DPC sensitization. Indicated treatment: therapeutic diphenylcyclopropenone sensitization with weekly scalp DPC. Whole blood that had not been fractionated was the source of extracted total RNA. Looked up from germline, CDR1 is SEHNR and CDR2 is FQNEAQ (reference sequence). This CDR3 is 12 amino acids long. This sample is drawn from a study of human T cells and chemical hapten exposure. Study-level information: Donors were sensitized with 2% DPC on the upper inner arm. Yields of TCR per sample differed, chiefly owing to small differences in pooled library volume. Mostly female patients had alopecia areata, totalis or universalis.

TCRdb analysed the RACE reads with MiXCR anew, one entry per CDR3 protein. The sample includes roughly 50,000 distinct CDR3 sequences, 11% of them seen just once. The receptor was derived from a woman between 35 and 50 years old with alopecia areata. Some clones in this sample may be carry-over from other donors' samples. Sequencing was performed on whole blood, taken in connection with sensitization to the hapten diphenylcyclopropenone (DPC). The V call is TRBV7-9, the J call TRBJ2-1; D not resolved. The CDR3 DNA is TGTGCCAGCAGCTTAGGGAGCACCAGTCCCCAGTTC. Its protein is CASSLGSTSPQF. The full variable domain, completed using reference TRBV7-9 and TRBJ2-1, is DTGVSQNPRHKITKRGQNVTFRCDPISEHNRLYWYRQTLGQGPEFLTYFQNEAQLEKSRLLSDRFSAERPKGSFSTLEIQRTEQGDSAMYLCASSLGSTSPQFGPGTRLTVL.